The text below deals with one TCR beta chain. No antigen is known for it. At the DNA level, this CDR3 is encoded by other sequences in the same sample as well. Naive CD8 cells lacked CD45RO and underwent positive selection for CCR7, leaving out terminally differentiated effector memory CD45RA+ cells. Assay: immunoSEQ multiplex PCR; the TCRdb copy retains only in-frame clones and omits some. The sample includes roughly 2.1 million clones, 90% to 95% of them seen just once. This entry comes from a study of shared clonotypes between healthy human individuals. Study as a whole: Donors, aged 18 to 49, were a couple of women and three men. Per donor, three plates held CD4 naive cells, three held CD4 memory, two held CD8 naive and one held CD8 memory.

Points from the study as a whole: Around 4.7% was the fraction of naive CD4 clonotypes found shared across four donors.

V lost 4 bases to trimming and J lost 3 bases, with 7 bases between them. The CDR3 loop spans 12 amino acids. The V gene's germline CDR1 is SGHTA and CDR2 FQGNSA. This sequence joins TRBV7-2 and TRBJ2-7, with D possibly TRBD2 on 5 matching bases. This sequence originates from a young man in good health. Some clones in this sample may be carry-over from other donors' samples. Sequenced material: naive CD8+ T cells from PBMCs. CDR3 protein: CASSSRDYEQYF. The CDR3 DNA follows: TGTGCCAGCAGCTCCCGGGACTACGAGCAGTACTTC.